The entry below describes one TCR beta chain. What this receptor recognizes is not known. No qualities accompany the bases; no much larger clone lies one base away. Using the deep immunoSEQ assay, multiplex PCR amplified TCR CDR3 regions from genomic DNA. Extracted genomic DNA from each cell subset was distributed evenly across all wells of several immunoSEQ 96-well plates, and each plate was treated as a replicate. For sorted subsets, each replicate PCR was loaded with 200 ng genomic DNA, equivalent to approximately 33,000 T cell genomes. The purified libraries were quantified using a Qubit 3.0 fluorometer, sized with a Bioanalyzer 2100, and then quantified again using the KAPA Library Quantification kit. A separate single-read 150-cycle Illumina NextSeq 550 flow cell was used to sequence each immunoSEQ 96-well plate. The source study handled its data this way. Because the immunoSEQ output included only junctional sequences and no quality scores, the filtering could not be the same as the filtering used for full-length reads. To assign V/J genes and CDR3, sequences were annotated against IMGT germline references using PyIR, a Python wrapper for IgBLAST v1.9. Reads with weak V/J assignments (E-value above 1e-6), missing CDR3, stop codons, out-of-frame junctions, or ambiguous translated residues were removed. V3J clonotypes were defined by identical inferred V gene, J gene, and CDR3 amino acid sequence. Percentage overlap between repertoires was calculated by dividing the number of shared unique clonotypes by the size of the smaller repertoire. Repertoire richness was assessed with RTK rarefaction, the Chao1 estimator, and Recon v2.1 estimates of unobserved clonotypes. OLGA was used to compute generation probabilities for all TCRbeta clonotypes that the gDNA method yielded from a few donors. TCRdb carries this immuneACCESS record with in-frame sequences only. Its versions omit some clonotypes, under half of them owing to an unresolved V gene in the studies checked, with the rest unexplained. The D gene and trimming were derived from the DNA, and the V and J assignments and clone size from that table. The sample data list roughly 640,000 clones, and more than 95% of these were observed just once. The biggest ten clones account for roughly 0.05% of the sample.

Cut back by 4 bases and 3 bases, the V and J ends lie 17 bases apart. Reading the germline V gene gives CDR1 SGHAT and CDR2 FQNNGV. Taken from cysteine to phenylalanine, the CDR3 has 16 residues. The CDR3 DNA has 48 bases and is translated from base 1. Healthy HIV-negative adults with no recently reported acute infections or vaccinations were included as donors. All donors were Caucasian adults living in Nashville, Tennessee, USA. CD4+ T cells were enriched through magnetic negative selection, after which naive cells were positively selected on CD45RA and the remaining negative fraction served as the memory subset. Blood was collected by leukapheresis, and PBMCs were isolated by Ficoll-Histopaque density gradient centrifugation and then cryopreserved in liquid nitrogen vapor phase. Purity and quantity of every magnetically sorted T cell population were checked by analytical flow cytometry. Genomic DNA was isolated from each sorted fraction and quantified by UV absorbance on a Nanodrop 2000c.

These data belong to a study of shared clonotypes between healthy human individuals (dated by TCRdb to the early 2020s). About the full investigation: The cohort included three men and a couple of women between 18 and 49 years of age. For each donor, CD4 naive and CD4 memory were each run on three plates, CD8 naive on two plates, and CD8 memory on one plate. The study deeply sequenced blood TCR repertoires of five healthy adults to estimate repertoire size and the extent of clonotype sharing between individuals. Libraries were prepared and TCR repertoires were sequenced by different laboratories using diverse techniques, in order to increase sequencing depth and limit assay-specific biases. Leukapheresis yielded between about 0.85 and 10 billion PBMCs per donor.

Paper-wide results and their limitations: Sharing across several donors was observed for around 5% of naive CD4, over 3% of naive CD8, 2% to 2.5% of memory CD4, and around 0.4% of memory CD8 clonotypes. Only blood was sampled, and tissue TCR repertoires likely differ from those in blood. Because the study included only a small number of donors, the genetic and exposure-history diversity represented was limited. Compared with non-shared clonotypes, clonotypes shared by all four sorted-subset donors had higher generation probabilities. Naive subsets generally had larger estimated clonotype richness than memory subsets did. Rarefaction of sorted-subset datasets indicated incomplete sequencing despite the large sequencing depth. Pairwise subsampling indicated that sequencing depth was expected to affect the degree of clonotype sharing among donors.

The sample taken for sequencing was naive CD4+ T cells sorted from blood. In the paper's terms, the cell subset or site label means: CD45RA+ positively selected. Recombination connected TRBV11-2 to TRBJ2-3, with the D segment possibly TRBD1 or TRBD2, each aligning over 5 bases. This receptor was obtained from a woman aged 30 to 39 in good health. The DNA sequence is TGTGCCAGCAGCTCTACACCGGGACGTAGAACAGATACGCAGTATTTT. Translated, this is CASSSTPGRRTDTQYF.